This T cell receptor beta chain was retrieved from a study of T cells in Graves' hyperthyroidism and ophthalmopathy. The TCR beta CDR3 regions underwent amplification using RNA transcripts as the source. Initially, a first-round RT-PCR of the TCR CDR3 employed the HTBI primer set. TCRdb reprocessed the multiplex PCR reads via MiXCR and lists one record per CDR3 protein. Among 450,000 to 700,000 distinct CDR3 sequences, around 45% were seen once, and the ten largest hold 19%. Not enrolled were patients with uncontrolled infection, other autoimmune disease, pregnancy or lactation. Broader study findings: For ophthalmopathy, model prediction preceded onset by a median 6.5 months. Ophthalmopathy could be told apart from stable hyperthyroidism with a 13 V-J model.

Germline CDR1 MDHEN, CDR2 SYDVKM. The length of the CDR3 is 14 residues. Trimming shortened V by 7 bases and J by 9 bases, and 16 bases separated the two germline ends. This clonotype was recorded a few times. Its antigen is undetermined. Sequenced: peripheral blood or thyroid tissue (not recorded which). V gene TRBV28 combines with J gene TRBJ1-6; maybe TRBD1 (6 bases). This TCR derives from an adult woman with Graves' disease, either hyperthyroidism or ophthalmopathy (not recorded which). CDR3 DNA: TGTGCCAGCACCCCAAGGTCAGGGGTTTCACCCCTCCACTTT. This codes for CASTPRSGVSPLHF. Based on the CDR3 plus reference TRBV28 and TRBJ1-6, the full variable domain is DVKVTQSSRYLVKRTGEKVFLECVQDMDHENMFWYRQDPGLGLRLIYFSYDVKMKEKGDIPEGYSVSREKKERFSLILESASTNQTSMYLCASTPRSGVSPLHFGNGTRLTVT.